This is a list of T cell receptor beta chains from one sample in a study of human thymus T cells. The repertoire was sequenced with immunoSEQ multiplex PCR; TCRdb's copy has only in-frame clones and lacks some. In the table there are about 43,000 clones, 95% of which are singletons. The sequenced sample was blood. These receptors all come from a girl in the first two years of life with a congenital heart defect but otherwise immunologically healthy. CDR3s include the opening cysteine and the closing phenylalanine or tryptophan. The D gene is left open where the match is weak. Expanded clones are given a class, and other clones once, few, many or no size at all.

d_call	clone_size	v_call	j_call	cdr3_nt	cdr3_aa
.	.	TRBV10-2	TRBJ2-7	TGCGCCAGCAGGCCGGGACACCAGACCTACGAGCAGTACTTC	CASRPGHQTYEQYF
TRBD1	.	TRBV18	TRBJ1-2	TGTGCCAGCTCACCGGGACAGGGCGGGATCTATGGCTACACCTTC	CASSPGQGGIYGYTF
TRBD1	.	TRBV5-6	TRBJ2-5	TGTGCCAGCAGGTACACCGGGACAGGGGAGACCCAGTACTTC	CASRYTGTGETQYF
.	.	TRBV30	TRBJ2-7	TGTGCCTGGAGTGGCCCCTATTACCCGGGGAGAGAGCAGTACTTC	CAWSGPYYPGREQYF
.	.	TRBV6-1	TRBJ1-1	TGTGCCAGCAGTGGAGAGGGGGTGGAAGCTTTCTTT	CASSGEGVEAFF
.	.	TRBV6-1	TRBJ2-7	TGTGCCAGCGAGCAGGGGAGGGTCTCCTACGAGCAGTACTTC	CASEQGRVSYEQYF
TRBD1	once	TRBV15	TRBJ2-3	TGTGCCACCAGCGTCCGGACAGGGAACACAGATACGCAGTATTTT	CATSVRTGNTDTQYF
TRBD2	.	TRBV5-3	TRBJ2-7	TGTGCCAGAAGGGTAGCGGGAAGGTACGAGCAGTACTTC	CARRVAGRYEQYF
TRBD2	.	TRBV12-5	TRBJ2-7	TGTGCTAGTGGTTTGGATATGGAGGGGCTAGCGGACTACGAGCAGTACTTC	CASGLDMEGLADYEQYF
.	.	TRBV29-1	TRBJ1-3	TGCAGCGTGGTAGCGCGGGCCCTCTCTGGAAACACCATATATTTT	CSVVARALSGNTIYF
.	.	TRBV6-5	TRBJ2-1	TGTGCCAGCAGTTACTCCTGGAGCTCCTACAATGAGCAGTTCTTC	CASSYSWSSYNEQFF
.	.	TRBV7-9	TRBJ2-7	TGTGCCAGCAGCACAGACTTAACCTACGAGCAGTACTTC	CASSTDLTYEQYF
TRBD2	.	TRBV2	TRBJ2-3	TGTGCCAGCAGGGCTAGCGGGAGGGCCGCAGATACGCAGTATTTT	CASRASGRAADTQYF
TRBD2	.	TRBV28	TRBJ2-5	TGTGCCAGCAGAATGCCTGGCGGGAGGGCCCAAGAGACCCAGTACTTC	CASRMPGGRAQETQYF
.	.	TRBV4-1	TRBJ2-7	TGCGCCAGCAGCCTCAAGGGCGGGGTCTCGAGGCACGAGCAGTACTTC	CASSLKGGVSRHEQYF
TRBD2	.	TRBV28	TRBJ2-6	TGTGCCAGCAGTTTCGCTAGCGGGAGAAGGGCCAACGTCCTGACTTTC	CASSFASGRRANVLTF
.	.	TRBV6-6	TRBJ1-3	TGTGCCAGCAGTGCGCCCGGGGGCTCTGGAAACACCATATATTTT	CASSAPGGSGNTIYF
TRBD1	.	TRBV19	TRBJ1-1	TGTGCCAGTAGAAACAGGGGAAGCACTGAAGCTTTCTTT	CASRNRGSTEAFF
.	.	TRBV7-2	TRBJ2-7	TGTGCCAGCAGAAGGGGGAGCTCCTACGAGCAGTACTTC	CASRRGSSYEQYF
.	.	TRBV6-5	TRBJ2-7	TGTGCCAGCAGTCCAAATAACAGGGCCGACTACGAGCAGTACTTC	CASSPNNRADYEQYF
.	.	TRBV6-6	TRBJ2-7	TGTGCCAGCAGTTACTCGGGTGGGGGAAGCTCCTACGAGCAGTACTTC	CASSYSGGGSSYEQYF
.	few	TRBV28	TRBJ1-5	TGTGCCAGCAGAGGGGGCAATCAGCCCCAGCATTTT	CASRGGNQPQHF
TRBD1	.	TRBV15	TRBJ1-1	TGTGCCACCAGCAGAGATCAGTTTTTTTTGTTAATTGGGACAGGGGACACTGAAGCTTTCTTT	CATSRDQFFLLIGTGDTEAFF
.	once	TRBV19	TRBJ1-2	TGTGCCAGTAGTAATAACGGGGGGCTTCATGGCTACACCTTC	CASSNNGGLHGYTF
.	.	TRBV6-5	TRBJ2-1	TGTGCCAGCAGCCGCGGATCGAGCTCCTACAATGAGCAGTTCTTC	CASSRGSSSYNEQFF
.	.	TRBV12-5	TRBJ2-3	TGTGCTAGTGGTTTGGGCGGGGGCACAGATACGCAGTATTTT	CASGLGGGTDTQYF
.	.	TRBV10-3	TRBJ2-5	TGTGCCATCAGTGACCAACATAACCAAGAGACCCAGTACTTC	CAISDQHNQETQYF
.	.	TRBV15	TRBJ1-3	TGTGCCACCAGCCGATGGACAGCCTCTGGAAACACCATATATTTT	CATSRWTASGNTIYF
.	.	TRBV6-5	TRBJ1-1	TGTGCCAGCACCCTAAAGGGGTTCATAGCTTTCTTT	CASTLKGFIAFF
.	once	TRBV11-2	TRBJ2-5	TGTGCCAGCAGCTTAGAGGTTCCAAGGCCCAACCGGGAGACCCAGTACTTC	CASSLEVPRPNRETQYF
.	once	TRBV6-5	TRBJ2-2	TGTGCCAGCAGTTGGGCGGGCCCCGGGGAGCTGTTTTTT	CASSWAGPGELFF
.	.	TRBV11-2	TRBJ1-1	TGTGCCAGCAGCACCCGAATTCGGGGGGGGAACACTGAAGCTTTCTTT	CASSTRIRGGNTEAFF
.	.	TRBV9	TRBJ2-3	TGTGCCAGCAGCGTAGGACCGGGGTCTAGCACAGATACGCAGTATTTT	CASSVGPGSSTDTQYF
TRBD1	.	TRBV4-2	TRBJ2-1	TGTGCCAGCAGCCCGCGACAGGGCTCCTACAATGAGCAGTTCTTC	CASSPRQGSYNEQFF
.	.	TRBV5-1	TRBJ2-4	TGCGCCAGCAGCTTGGGGCCCCAAAACATTCAGTACTTC	CASSLGPQNIQYF
.	.	TRBV4-1	TRBJ2-7	TGCGCCAGCAGCCAAGATCGTGGGGGCTACGAGCAGTACTTC	CASSQDRGGYEQYF
.	few	TRBV11-2	TRBJ1-1	TGTGCCAGCAGCTTAGGGTTCGCAGGCACTGAAGCTTTCTTT	CASSLGFAGTEAFF
.	.	TRBV13	TRBJ2-7	TGTGCCAGCAGCCAACGTTCTGAGCGGGCCTACGAGCAGTACTTC	CASSQRSERAYEQYF
.	.	TRBV5-1	TRBJ1-2	TGCGCCAGCAGCTTGGGGGCCCCTAGCTATGGCTACACCTTC	CASSLGAPSYGYTF
.	.	TRBV6-1	TRBJ2-1	TGTGCCAGCAGTGAAGCGCTCTTGAGATCGCAGTTCTTC	CASSEALLRSQFF
TRBD2	.	TRBV7-6	TRBJ2-2	TGTGCCAGCAGCTTAGTAAACCCGCTAGCGGGAGGGAACACCGGGGAGCTGTTTTTT	CASSLVNPLAGGNTGELFF
.	.	TRBV2	TRBJ2-2	TGTGCCAGCAGTGAAGAAGGGAATCAGAACACCGGGGAGCTGTTTTTT	CASSEEGNQNTGELFF
.	.	TRBV1	TRBJ2-1	TGCACCGGTATGAGCGGGAGGGGTTCCTACAATGAGCAGTTCTTC	CTGMSGRGSYNEQFF